This T cell receptor beta chain appears in the sequencing data of a study of beta chain features in type 1 diabetes. Study outcomes and limitations: A moderate, significant TCRB CDR3 shortening appeared in type 1 diabetes across four CD4+ subsets.

All of the isolated RNA was reverse transcribed, so expressed TCRB transcripts were sequenced. Using immunoSEQ multiplex PCR, the repertoire was profiled, and TCRdb retains in-frame clones only, with some absent. The table has 300,000 or so clones, about 14% seen once. Per germline, CDR1 SQVTM and CDR2 ANQGSEA. This CDR3 is 13 amino acids long. V shed 8 bases and J 7 bases; nucleotides not matched to a gene: 10. Comments on this clone: Its antigen is as yet unknown.

The origin of this receptor is a woman under 30 with type 1 diabetes. This chain uses TRBV29-1 with TRBJ2-1; TRBD2 matches 8 bases. Specimen: naive CD4+ T cells from blood. This CDR3 reads CSTRSSGRNEQFF. In DNA form, the CDR3 reads TGCAGCACGCGATCTAGCGGGCGGAATGAGCAGTTCTTC.